This T cell receptor beta chain was captured in a study of response to subunit inactivated influenza vaccine. CDR3 length: 16 amino acids. Germline V CDR1 and CDR2: MNHEY, SVGEGT. The V segment lost 1 base and the J segment 3 bases; nucleotides outside the gene matches: 6. Findings of the study overall: The authors put forward the suggestion that each seasonal influenza vaccination may bring in only a limited number of new T cells.

The table lists this clonotype with a few counts. Its antigen is still unknown. A single record per CDR3 protein comes from TCRdb applying MiXCR to the RT-PCR reads. The table records approximately 700,000 distinct CDR3 sequences, around 16% of them present only once. The specimen comprised PBMCs from blood, sampled 11 to 12 days after vaccination. The TCR originated in a man between 45 and 60 years old who received an inactivated influenza vaccine. The chain combines TRBV6-2 or TRBV6-3 with TRBJ2-7, with TRBD1 matching 10 bases. The CDR3 protein is CASSYFRDRGDYEQYF. For the CDR3, the DNA is TGTGCCAGCAGTTACTTCCGGGACAGGGGCGACTACGAGCAGTACTTC.